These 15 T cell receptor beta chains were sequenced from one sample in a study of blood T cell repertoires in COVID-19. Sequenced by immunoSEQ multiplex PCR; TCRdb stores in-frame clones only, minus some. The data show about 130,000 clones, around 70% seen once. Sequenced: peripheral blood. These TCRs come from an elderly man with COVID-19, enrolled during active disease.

Here the CDR3 DNA reads TGTGCCAGCAGCTTCAGCGTCAATGAGCAGTTCTTC. Protein sequence: CASSFSVNEQFF. The chain employs TRBV5-4 and TRBJ2-1; unclear D gene. This CDR3 is built from 12 residues. The ends were cut back, 2 bases at V and 6 bases at J, with 6 bases in the middle. CDR1 SGHNT and CDR2 YYREEE come from the germline V gene (reference sequence).

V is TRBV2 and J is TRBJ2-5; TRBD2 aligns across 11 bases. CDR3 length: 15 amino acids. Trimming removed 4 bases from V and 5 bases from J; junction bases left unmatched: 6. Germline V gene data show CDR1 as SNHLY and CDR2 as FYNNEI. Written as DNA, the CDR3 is TGTGCCAGCAGTGGTAGCGGGAGGGCGGTGGAGACCCAGTACTTC. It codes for CASSGSGRAVETQYF. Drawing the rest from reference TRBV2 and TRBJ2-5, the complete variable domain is EPEVTQTPSHQVTQMGQEVILRCVPISNHLYFYWYRQILGQKVEFLVSFYNNEISEKSEIFDDQFSVERPDGSNFTLKIRSTKLEDSAMYFCASSGSGRAVETQYFGPGTRLLVL.

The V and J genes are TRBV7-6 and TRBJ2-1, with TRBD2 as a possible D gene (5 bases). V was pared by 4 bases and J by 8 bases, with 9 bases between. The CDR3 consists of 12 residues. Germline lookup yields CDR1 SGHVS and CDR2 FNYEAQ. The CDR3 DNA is TGTGCCAGCAGCTATGGGAGTGATGAGCAGTTCTTC. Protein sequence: CASSYGSDEQFF.

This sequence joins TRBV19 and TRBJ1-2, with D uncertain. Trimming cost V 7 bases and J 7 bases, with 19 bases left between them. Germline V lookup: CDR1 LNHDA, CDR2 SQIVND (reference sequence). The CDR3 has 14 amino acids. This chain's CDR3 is CASTTWRRVGGYTF. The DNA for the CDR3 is TGTGCCAGTACCACTTGGCGGAGGGTGGGTGGCTACACCTTC.

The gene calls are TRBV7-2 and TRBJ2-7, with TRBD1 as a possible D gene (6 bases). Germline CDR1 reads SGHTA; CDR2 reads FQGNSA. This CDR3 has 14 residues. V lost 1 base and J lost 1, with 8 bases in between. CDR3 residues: CASSLGQVSYEQYF. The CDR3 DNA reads TGTGCCAGCAGCTTAGGACAGGTATCCTACGAGCAGTACTTC.

In nucleotides, the CDR3 is TGTGCCAGCAGACCGGGACAGGGGTTTTCACCCCTCCACTTT. Translated, it gives CASRPGQGFSPLHF. The chain is built from TRBV28 and TRBJ1-6, with 10 bases lining up with TRBD1. V lost 6 bases, J lost 9 bases, and 5 bases stayed unmatched. This CDR3 spans 14 amino acids. Germline loops: CDR1 MDHEN, CDR2 SYDVKM.

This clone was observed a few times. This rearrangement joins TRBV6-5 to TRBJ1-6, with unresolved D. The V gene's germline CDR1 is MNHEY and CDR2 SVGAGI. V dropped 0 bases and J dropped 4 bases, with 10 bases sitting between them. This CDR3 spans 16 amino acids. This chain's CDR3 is CASSYSMANYNSPLHF. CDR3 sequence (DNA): TGTGCCAGCAGTTACTCGATGGCAAATTATAATTCACCCCTCCACTTT.

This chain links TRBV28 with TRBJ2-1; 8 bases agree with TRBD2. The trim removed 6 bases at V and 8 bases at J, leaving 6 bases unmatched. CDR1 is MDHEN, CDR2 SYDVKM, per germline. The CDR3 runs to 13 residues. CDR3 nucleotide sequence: TGTGCCAGCAGCGCGGGAGGACGGGATGAGCAGTTCTTC. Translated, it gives CASSAGGRDEQFF. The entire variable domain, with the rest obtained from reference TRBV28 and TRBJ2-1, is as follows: DVKVTQSSRYLVKRTGEKVFLECVQDMDHENMFWYRQDPGLGLRLIYFSYDVKMKEKGDIPEGYSVSREKKERFSLILESASTNQTSMYLCASSAGGRDEQFFGPGTRLTVL.

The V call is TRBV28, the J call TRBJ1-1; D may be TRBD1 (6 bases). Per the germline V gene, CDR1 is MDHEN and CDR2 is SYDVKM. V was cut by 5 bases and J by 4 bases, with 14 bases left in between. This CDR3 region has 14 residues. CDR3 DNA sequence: TGTGCCAGCAGTATAACAGGGACGGGCACTGAAGCTTTCTTT. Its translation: CASSITGTGTEAFF.

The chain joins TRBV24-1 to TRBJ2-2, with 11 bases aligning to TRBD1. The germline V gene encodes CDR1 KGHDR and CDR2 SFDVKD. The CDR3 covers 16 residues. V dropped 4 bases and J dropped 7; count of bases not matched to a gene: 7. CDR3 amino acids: CATSDPGQGAGGELFF. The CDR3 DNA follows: TGTGCCACCAGTGACCCCGGACAGGGGGCAGGCGGGGAGCTGTTTTTT.

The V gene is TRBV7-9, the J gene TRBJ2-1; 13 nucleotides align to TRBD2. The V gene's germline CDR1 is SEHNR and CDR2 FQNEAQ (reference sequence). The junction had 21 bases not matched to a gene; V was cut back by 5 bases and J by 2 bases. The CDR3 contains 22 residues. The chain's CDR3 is CASSIRPSGTSGTWGTYNEQFF. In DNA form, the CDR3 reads TGTGCCAGCAGCATACGTCCCTCCGGGACTAGCGGGACCTGGGGCACCTACAATGAGCAGTTCTTC.

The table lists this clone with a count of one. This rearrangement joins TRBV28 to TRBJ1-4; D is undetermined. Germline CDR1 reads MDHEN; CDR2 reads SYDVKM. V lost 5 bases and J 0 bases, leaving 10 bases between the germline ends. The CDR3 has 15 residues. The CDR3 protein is CASSPWEATNEKLFF. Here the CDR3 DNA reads TGTGCCAGCAGTCCGTGGGAGGCAACTAATGAAAAACTGTTTTTT.

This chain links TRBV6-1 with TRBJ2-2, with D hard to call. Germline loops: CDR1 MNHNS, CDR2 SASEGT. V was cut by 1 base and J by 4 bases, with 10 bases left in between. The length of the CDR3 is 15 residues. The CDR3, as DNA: TGTGCCAGCAGTGAAGGAGGTTTGCGCACCGGGGAGCTGTTTTTT. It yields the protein CASSEGGLRTGELFF.

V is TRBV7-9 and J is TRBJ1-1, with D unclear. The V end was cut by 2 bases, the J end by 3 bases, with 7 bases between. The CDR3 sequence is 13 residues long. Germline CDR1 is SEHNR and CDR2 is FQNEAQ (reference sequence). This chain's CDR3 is CASSLRGDTEAFF. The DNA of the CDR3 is TGTGCCAGCAGCTTACGGGGAGACACTGAAGCTTTCTTT.

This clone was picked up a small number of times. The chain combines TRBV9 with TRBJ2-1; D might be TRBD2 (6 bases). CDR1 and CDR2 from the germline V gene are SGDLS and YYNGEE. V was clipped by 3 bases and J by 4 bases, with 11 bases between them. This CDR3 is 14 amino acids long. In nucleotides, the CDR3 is TGTGCCAGCAGCGCCCGGGACTTATACAATGAGCAGTTCTTC. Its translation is CASSARDLYNEQFF.